Here is one T cell receptor (beta chain) with its context. Its matching antigen is unknown. Noted treatment: oral pan-JAK inhibitor, 5-10 mg twice daily. The authors sorted CD4+ and CD8+ T cells from PBMCs. The length of the CDR3 is 11 residues. Germline V gene data show CDR1 as GTSNPN and CDR2 as SVGIG (reference sequence). V was trimmed by 0 bases and J by 6 bases, leaving 6 bases between them. This entry belongs to a study of CD8+ T cells in alopecia areata. General observations from the study: Sequenced scalp T cells also include alphabeta T cells resident in normal skin. Among the 100 top clones, expanded CD8+ clones, like scalp clonality, were significantly decreased by tofacitinib.

Sequencing used cDNA as its template, made by extracting RNA and reverse transcribing it. Assay: immunoSEQ multiplex PCR; the TCRdb copy retains only in-frame clones and omits some. The sample carries roughly 120,000 clones, 50% to 75% recorded once. This sequence originates from a human donor with alopecia areata. This material consisted of CD8+ T cells sorted from blood, taken at week 4, from a patient treated with tofacitinib. The rearrangement joins TRBV30 to TRBJ2-7; D remains ambiguous. The CDR3 region is CAWSVSREQYF. CDR3 nucleotides: TGTGCCTGGAGTGTTAGCCGCGAGCAGTACTTC.